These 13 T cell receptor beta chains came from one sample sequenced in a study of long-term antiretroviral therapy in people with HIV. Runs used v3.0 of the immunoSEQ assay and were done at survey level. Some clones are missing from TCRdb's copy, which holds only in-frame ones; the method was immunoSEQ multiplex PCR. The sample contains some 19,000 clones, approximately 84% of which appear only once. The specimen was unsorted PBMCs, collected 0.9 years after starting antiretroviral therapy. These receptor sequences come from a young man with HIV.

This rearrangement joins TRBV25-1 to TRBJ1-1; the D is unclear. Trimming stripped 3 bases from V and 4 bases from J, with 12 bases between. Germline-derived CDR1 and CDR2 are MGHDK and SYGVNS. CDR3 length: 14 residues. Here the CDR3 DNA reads TGTGCCAGCAGTGATGGCTCATGGGGCACTGAAGCTTTCTTT. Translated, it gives CASSDGSWGTEAFF.

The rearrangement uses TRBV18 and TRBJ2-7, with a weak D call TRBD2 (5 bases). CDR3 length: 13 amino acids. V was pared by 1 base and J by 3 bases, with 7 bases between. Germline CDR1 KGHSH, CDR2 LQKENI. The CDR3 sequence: CASSPQGDYEQYF. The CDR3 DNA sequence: TGTGCCAGCTCACCACAGGGAGACTACGAGCAGTACTTC.

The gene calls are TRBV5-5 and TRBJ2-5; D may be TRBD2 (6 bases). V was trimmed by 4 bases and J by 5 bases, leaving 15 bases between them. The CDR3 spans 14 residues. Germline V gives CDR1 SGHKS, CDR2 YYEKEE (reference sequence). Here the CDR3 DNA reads TGTGCCAGCAGCCCCACTGGAGGGTTCGAGACCCAGTACTTC. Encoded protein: CASSPTGGFETQYF.

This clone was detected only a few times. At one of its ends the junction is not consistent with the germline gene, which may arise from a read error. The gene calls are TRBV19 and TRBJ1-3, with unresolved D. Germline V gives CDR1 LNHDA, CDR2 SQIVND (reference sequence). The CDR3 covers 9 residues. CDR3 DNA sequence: TGTGCCAGTACCATGATCTATCGATTT. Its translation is CASTMIYRF.

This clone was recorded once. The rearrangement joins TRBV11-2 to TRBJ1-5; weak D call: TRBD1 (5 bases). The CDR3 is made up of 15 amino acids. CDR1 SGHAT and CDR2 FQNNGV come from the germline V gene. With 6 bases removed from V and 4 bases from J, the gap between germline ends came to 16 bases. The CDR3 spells CASSGRAGVNQPQHF. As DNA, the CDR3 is TGTGCCAGCAGTGGCAGGGCAGGAGTTAATCAGCCCCAGCATTTT.

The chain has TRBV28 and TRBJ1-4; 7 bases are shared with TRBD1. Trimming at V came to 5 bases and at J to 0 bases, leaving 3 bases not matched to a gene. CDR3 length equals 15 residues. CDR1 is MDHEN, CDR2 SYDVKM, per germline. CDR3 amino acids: CASSLTGATNEKLFF. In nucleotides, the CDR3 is TGTGCCAGCAGTCTAACAGGGGCAACTAATGAAAAACTGTTTTTT.

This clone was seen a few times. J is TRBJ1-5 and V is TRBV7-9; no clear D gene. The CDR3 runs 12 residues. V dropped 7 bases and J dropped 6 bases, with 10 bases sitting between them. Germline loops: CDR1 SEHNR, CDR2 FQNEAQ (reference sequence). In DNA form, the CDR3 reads TGTGCCAGCACCCGAGGAACTCAGCCCCAGCATTTT. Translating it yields CASTRGTQPQHF.

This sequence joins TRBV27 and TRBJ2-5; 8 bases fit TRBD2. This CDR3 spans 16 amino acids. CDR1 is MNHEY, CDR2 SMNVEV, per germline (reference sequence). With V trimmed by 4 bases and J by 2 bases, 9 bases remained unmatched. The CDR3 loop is CASSSTTGGLQETQYF. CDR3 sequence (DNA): TGTGCCAGCAGTTCTACAACGGGGGGGCTGCAAGAGACCCAGTACTTC.

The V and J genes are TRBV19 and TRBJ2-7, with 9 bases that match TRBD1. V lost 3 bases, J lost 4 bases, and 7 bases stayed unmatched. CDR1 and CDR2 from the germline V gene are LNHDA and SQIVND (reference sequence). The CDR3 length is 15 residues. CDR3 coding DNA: TGTGCCAGTAGTATGCGTGGGACAGGGTTGTACGAGCAGTACTTC. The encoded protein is CASSMRGTGLYEQYF.

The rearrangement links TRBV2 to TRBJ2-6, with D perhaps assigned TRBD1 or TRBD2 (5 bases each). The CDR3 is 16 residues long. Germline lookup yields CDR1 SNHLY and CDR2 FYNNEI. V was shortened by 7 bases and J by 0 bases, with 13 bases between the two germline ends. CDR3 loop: CASTWDGHSGANVLTF. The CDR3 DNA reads TGTGCCAGCACCTGGGACGGCCACTCTGGGGCCAACGTCCTGACTTTC.

The CDR3 spells CSIGTPQGEQYV. The CDR3 coding sequence is TGCAGCATCGGGACCCCGCAGGGCGAGCAGTACGTC. The chain recombines TRBV29-1 with TRBJ2-7; D could derive from TRBD1 or TRBD2 (5 bases each). The V end lost 8 bases, the J end lost 6 bases, and 17 bases lay between the germline ends. This CDR3 is 12 amino acids long. Germline assignment: CDR1 SQVTM and CDR2 ANQGSEA.

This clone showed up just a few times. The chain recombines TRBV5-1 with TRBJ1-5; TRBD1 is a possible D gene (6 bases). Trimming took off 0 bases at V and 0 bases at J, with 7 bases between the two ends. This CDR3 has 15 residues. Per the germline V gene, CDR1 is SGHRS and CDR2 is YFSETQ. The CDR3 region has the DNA TGCGCCAGCAGCTTGGGGGACAATAGCAATCAGCCCCAGCATTTT. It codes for CASSLGDNSNQPQHF.

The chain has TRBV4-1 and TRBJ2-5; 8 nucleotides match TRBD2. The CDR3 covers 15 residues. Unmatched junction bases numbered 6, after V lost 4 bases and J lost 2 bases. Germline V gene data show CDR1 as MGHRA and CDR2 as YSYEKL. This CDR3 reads CASSRGLAKQETQYF. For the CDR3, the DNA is TGCGCCAGCAGCCGCGGACTAGCCAAACAAGAGACCCAGTACTTC.